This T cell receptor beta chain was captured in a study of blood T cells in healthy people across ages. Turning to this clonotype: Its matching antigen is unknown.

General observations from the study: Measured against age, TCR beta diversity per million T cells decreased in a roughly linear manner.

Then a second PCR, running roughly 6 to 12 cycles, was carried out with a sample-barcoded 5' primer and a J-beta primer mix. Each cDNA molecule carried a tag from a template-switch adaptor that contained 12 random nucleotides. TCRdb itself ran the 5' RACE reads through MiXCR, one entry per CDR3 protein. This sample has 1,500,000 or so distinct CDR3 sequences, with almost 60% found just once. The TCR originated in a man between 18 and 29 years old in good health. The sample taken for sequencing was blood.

CDR3 in DNA: TGTGCCAGCAGTTACCTCCCGGCGGGACCAAAAAATTACGAGCAGTACTTC. This codes for CASSYLPAGPKNYEQYF. The V call is TRBV6-7, the J call TRBJ2-7; weak D call: TRBD2 (6 bases). TRBV6-7 is filed as an ORF, its function uncertain. The CDR3 has 17 residues. The germline V and J ends were trimmed by 2 bases and 4 bases, with 21 bases remaining between them.